These 13 T cell receptor beta chains came from one sample sequenced in a study of blood T cell repertoires in COVID-19 (dated by TCRdb to between 2020 and 2021). Libraries were made using the immunoSEQ multiplex PCR assay. TCRdb limited this immuneACCESS table to in-frame rearrangements with V and J called. A share of clones is missing; checked studies link under half to unresolved V genes, and the rest is unexplained. This sample holds under 75,000 clones; around 80% were observed only once. The ten most abundant clones make up 5.5% of the sample. Sequencing was carried out using peripheral blood. The receptors derive from a woman in her 70s with acute or convalescent COVID-19.

This clone was observed once. The genes are TRBV10-3 and TRBJ1-1, with D possibly TRBD1 on 6 matching bases. Germline V gene lookup returns CDR1 ENHRY and CDR2 SYGVKD. V was trimmed by 10 bases and J by 1 base, leaving 16 bases between them. The CDR3 totals 14 residues. Here the CDR3 reads CATKNTGTNTEAFF. The CDR3 bases are TGTGCCACCAAAAATACAGGGACGAACACTGAAGCTTTCTTT.

CDR3 protein: CAWSVRTGGYEQFF. The CDR3 DNA is TGTGCCTGGAGTGTACGAACGGGGGGCTATGAGCAGTTCTTC. The chain joins TRBV30 to TRBJ2-1, with a weak D call TRBD2 (7 bases). The V gene lost 0 bases and the J gene lost 8 bases, with 14 bases spanning the gap. The CDR3 has 14 residues. Per the germline V gene, CDR1 is GTSNPN and CDR2 is SVGIG (reference sequence).

This clone was detected only once. The DNA for the CDR3 is TGTGCCAGCATGAAGACTAGCGGGGGGGCGGAGACCCAGTACTTC. It is translated as CASMKTSGGAETQYF. The J gene is TRBJ2-5, the V gene TRBV2; 14 nucleotides match TRBD2. Trimming at V came to 7 bases and at J to 5 bases, leaving 6 bases not matched to a gene. CDR1 is SNHLY and CDR2 is FYNNEI in the germline V gene. The CDR3 runs to 15 residues.

This sequence joins TRBV30 and TRBJ2-4, with D possibly TRBD1 on 6 matching bases. CDR3 size: 13 residues. Germline V gene sequence: CDR1 GTSNPN, CDR2 SVGIG (reference sequence). V lost 4 bases, J lost 2 bases, and 9 bases lay in between. The CDR3 DNA follows: TGTGCCTGGACTAGGGGGACCAAAAACATTCAGTACTTC. Translation gives CAWTRGTKNIQYF.

This clone came up once. The rearrangement joins TRBV13 to TRBJ2-5, with D tentatively TRBD1 (6 bases). Germline V gene lookup returns CDR1 PRHDT and CDR2 FYEKMQ (reference sequence). The CDR3 loop spans 13 amino acids. Trimming took off 6 bases at V and 5 bases at J, with 13 bases between the two ends. The CDR3: CASSQRQDETQYF. CDR3 sequence (DNA): TGTGCCAGCAGTCAACGACAGGACGAGACCCAGTACTTC.

The V and J genes are TRBV12-3 or TRBV12-4 and TRBJ1-1; D not resolved. The V and J ends lost 3 bases and 4 bases respectively, with 6 bases between them. This CDR3 is built from 12 residues. DNA for the CDR3: TGTGCCAGCAGTTTCGAAGCCACTGAAGCTTTCTTT. It codes for CASSFEATEAFF.

The chain links TRBV5-1 to TRBJ2-3; D remains ambiguous. Germline V CDR1 and CDR2: SGHRS, YFSETQ. The CDR3 is 13 residues long. V was trimmed by 0 bases and J by 4 bases, leaving 6 bases between them. The CDR3 coding sequence is TGCGCCAGCAGCTTGGCGGTCTCAGATACGCAGTATTTT. It translates to CASSLAVSDTQYF.

A single count supports this clone. This chain links TRBV6-5 with TRBJ1-2, with TRBD1 matching over 8 bases. The CDR3 covers 13 residues. Germline CDR1 and CDR2: MNHEY and SVGAGI. V lost 6 bases and J lost 3; bases outside the gene matches: 3. The CDR3 loop reads CASSQGAHYGYTF. CDR3 in DNA: TGTGCCAGCAGCCAGGGGGCCCACTATGGCTACACCTTC.

This clone came up once. This rearrangement joins TRBV4-2 to TRBJ1-1, with 7 positions matching TRBD1. The germline V gene encodes CDR1 LGHNA and CDR2 YNFKEQ. This CDR3 has 15 residues. Germline trimming cut 4 bases from V and 4 bases from J; bases unmatched to any gene: 9. The CDR3 nucleotides are TGTGCCAGCAGCCCGTTCACAGGGGTCGGCACTGAAGCTTTCTTT. Translation gives CASSPFTGVGTEAFF.

In this sample, this clone turned up a few times. The gene calls are TRBV4-1 and TRBJ2-3, with D possibly matching TRBD2 (6 bases). CDR1 is MGHRA, CDR2 YSYEKL, per germline. Trimming removed 1 base at V and 2 bases at J, with 13 bases between. CDR3 length equals 16 residues. In DNA form, the CDR3 reads TGCGCCAGCAGCCAAGTGGGGAGGCGAGACACAGATACGCAGTATTTT. This sequence encodes CASSQVGRRDTDTQYF.

This chain joins TRBV3-1 (or the pseudogene TRBV3-2) and TRBJ1-5; D call uncertain. V was clipped by 0 bases and J by 0 bases, with 12 bases between them. This CDR3 is built from 17 residues. The V gene's germline CDR1 is LGHDT and CDR2 YNNKEL (reference sequence). The CDR3 region is CASSQDTGNYSNQPQHF. CDR3 nucleotide sequence: TGTGCCAGCAGCCAAGATACCGGGAATTATAGCAATCAGCCCCAGCATTTT.

This chain joins TRBV2 and TRBJ2-3; D is uncertain. The CDR3 covers 11 residues. The V end was cut by 4 bases, the J end by 6 bases, with 5 bases between. In germline, CDR1 is SNHLY, CDR2 FYNNEI. In DNA, the CDR3 is TGTGCCAGCAGTGGGCGGGATACGCAGTATTTT. Its protein product is CASSGRDTQYF.

The genes are TRBV27 and TRBJ2-1; the match to TRBD2 covers 8 bases. The V and J ends lost 9 bases and 4 bases, in that order; junction bases with no gene match: 5. CDR3 size: 13 residues. The germline V gene has CDR1 MNHEY and CDR2 SMNVEV (reference sequence). For the CDR3, the DNA is TGTGCCAGGGATAAGCGGGGGTACAATGAGCAGTTCTTC. It encodes CARDKRGYNEQFF.